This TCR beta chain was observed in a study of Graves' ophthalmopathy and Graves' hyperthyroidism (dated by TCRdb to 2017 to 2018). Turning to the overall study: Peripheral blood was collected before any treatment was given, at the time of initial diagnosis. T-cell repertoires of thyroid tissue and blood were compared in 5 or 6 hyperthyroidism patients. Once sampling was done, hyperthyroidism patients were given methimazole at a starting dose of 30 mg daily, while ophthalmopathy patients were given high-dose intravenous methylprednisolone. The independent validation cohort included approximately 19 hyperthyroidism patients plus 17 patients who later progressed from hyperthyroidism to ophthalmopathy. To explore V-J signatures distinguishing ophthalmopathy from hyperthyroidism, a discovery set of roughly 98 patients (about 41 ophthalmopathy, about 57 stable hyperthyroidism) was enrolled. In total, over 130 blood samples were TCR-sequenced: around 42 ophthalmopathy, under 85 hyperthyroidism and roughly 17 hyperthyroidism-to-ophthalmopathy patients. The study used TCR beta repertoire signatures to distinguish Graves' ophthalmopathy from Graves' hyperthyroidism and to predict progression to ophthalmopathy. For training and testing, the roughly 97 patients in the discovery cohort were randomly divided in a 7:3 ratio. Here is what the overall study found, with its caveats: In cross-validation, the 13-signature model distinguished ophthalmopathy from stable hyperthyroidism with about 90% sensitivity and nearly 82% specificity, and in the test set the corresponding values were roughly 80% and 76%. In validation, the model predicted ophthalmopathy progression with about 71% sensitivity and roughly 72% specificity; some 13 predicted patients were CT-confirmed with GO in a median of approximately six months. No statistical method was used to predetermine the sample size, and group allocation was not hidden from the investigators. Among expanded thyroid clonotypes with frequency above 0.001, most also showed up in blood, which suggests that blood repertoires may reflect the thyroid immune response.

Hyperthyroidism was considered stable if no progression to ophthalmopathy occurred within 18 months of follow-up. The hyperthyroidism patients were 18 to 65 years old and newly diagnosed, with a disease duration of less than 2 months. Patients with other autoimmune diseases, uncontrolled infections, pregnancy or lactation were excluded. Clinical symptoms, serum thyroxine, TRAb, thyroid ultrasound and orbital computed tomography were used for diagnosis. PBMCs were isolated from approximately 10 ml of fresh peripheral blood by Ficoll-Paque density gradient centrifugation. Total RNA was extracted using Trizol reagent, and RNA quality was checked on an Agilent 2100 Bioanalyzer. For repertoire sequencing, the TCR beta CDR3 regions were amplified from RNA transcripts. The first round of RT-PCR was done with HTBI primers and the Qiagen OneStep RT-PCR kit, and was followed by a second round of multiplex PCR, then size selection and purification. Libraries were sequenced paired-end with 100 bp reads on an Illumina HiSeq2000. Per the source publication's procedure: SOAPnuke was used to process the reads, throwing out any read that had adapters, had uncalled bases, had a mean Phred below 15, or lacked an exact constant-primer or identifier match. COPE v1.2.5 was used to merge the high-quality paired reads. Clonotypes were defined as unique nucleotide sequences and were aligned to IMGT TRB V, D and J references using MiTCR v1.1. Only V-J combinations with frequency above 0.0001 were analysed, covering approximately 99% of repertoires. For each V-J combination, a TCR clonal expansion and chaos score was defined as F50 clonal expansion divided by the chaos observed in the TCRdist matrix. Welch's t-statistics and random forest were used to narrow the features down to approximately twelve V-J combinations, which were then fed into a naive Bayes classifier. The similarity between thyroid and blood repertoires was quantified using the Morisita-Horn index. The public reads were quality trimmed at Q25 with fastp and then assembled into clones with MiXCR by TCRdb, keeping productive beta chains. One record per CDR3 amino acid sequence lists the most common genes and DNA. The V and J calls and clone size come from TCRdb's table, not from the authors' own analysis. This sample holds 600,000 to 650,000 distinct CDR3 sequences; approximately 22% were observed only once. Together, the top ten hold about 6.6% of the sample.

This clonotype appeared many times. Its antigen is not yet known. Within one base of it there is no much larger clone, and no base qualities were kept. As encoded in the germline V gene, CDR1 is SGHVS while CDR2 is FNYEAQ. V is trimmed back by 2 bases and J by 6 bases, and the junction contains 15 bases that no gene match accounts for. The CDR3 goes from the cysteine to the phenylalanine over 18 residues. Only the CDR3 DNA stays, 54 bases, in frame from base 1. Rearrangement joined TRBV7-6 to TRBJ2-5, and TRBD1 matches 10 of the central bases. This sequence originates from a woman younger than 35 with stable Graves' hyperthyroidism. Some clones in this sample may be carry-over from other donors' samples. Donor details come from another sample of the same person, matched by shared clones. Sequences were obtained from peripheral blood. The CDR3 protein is CASSLYPATDRGLKTQYF. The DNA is TGTGCCAGCAGCTTATACCCTGCGACCGACAGGGGGCTGAAGACCCAGTACTTC.